These T cell receptor beta chains were read from a single sample in a study of Graves' ophthalmopathy and Graves' hyperthyroidism. In TCRdb, the multiplex PCR reads were re-called with MiXCR into one record per CDR3 protein. There are roughly 51,000 distinct CDR3 sequences in the sample; 50% to 65% occur only once, and approximately 23% lies in the top ten. The sample was peripheral blood. The receptors shown here come from an adult man with Graves' ophthalmopathy. Each CDR3 is given with its conserved first and last residue.

v_gene	j_gene	CDR3aa
TRBV9	TRBJ2-5	CASSAGTGQETQYF
TRBV7-3	TRBJ1-3	CASSPGASGNTIYF
TRBV7-9	TRBJ2-5	CASSSIVRQETQYF
TRBV19	TRBJ2-3	CASSIVRGGTDTQYF
TRBV25-1	TRBJ2-2	CASSADRDTGELFF
TRBV7-3	TRBJ2-2	CASSPGQGPRANTGELFF
TRBV20-1	TRBJ1-1	CSASIGQNTEAFF
TRBV5-5	TRBJ1-5	CASSLDIVQPQHF
TRBV9	TRBJ2-7	CASSVDWQPYF
TRBV6-2/TRBV6-3	TRBJ2-5	CASSSGLVQETQYF
TRBV10-3	TRBJ1-5	CAISDSSGTEYEQPQHF
TRBV11-2	TRBJ2-7	CASDHKVGQAYEQYF
TRBV12-3/TRBV12-4	TRBJ2-6	CASRPGQLFSGANVLTF
TRBV24-1	TRBJ1-5	CATSNRGGNQPQHF
TRBV10-1	TRBJ2-3	CAKATGPSTDTQYF
TRBV5-1	TRBJ1-4	CASSFGAGTPNEKLFF
TRBV10-1	TRBJ2-1	CASSEGGNEQFF
TRBV20-1	TRBJ1-1	CSARRRLGTEAFF
TRBV12-3/TRBV12-4	TRBJ1-4	CASSLTPWGPNEKLFF
TRBV6-5	TRBJ2-7	CASSSLTSGSGYEQYF
TRBV29-1	TRBJ2-1	CSVGGRLAGVNEQFF
TRBV5-4	TRBJ1-1	CASSARGTEAFF
TRBV9	TRBJ2-1	CASSTDEGDWNEQFF
TRBV20-1	TRBJ2-3	CSARTSGGHTDTQYF
TRBV5-1	TRBJ2-2	CASRRELNTGELFF
TRBV10-3	TRBJ2-7	CAISADSYEQYF
TRBV11-2	TRBJ2-7	CASSYDGVYEQYF
TRBV5-4	TRBJ2-2	CASSLYTVNTGELFF
TRBV19	TRBJ2-7	CASSPRISGTSDFYEQYF
TRBV5-6	TRBJ2-2	CASSFSRVTGELFF
TRBV6-5	TRBJ2-3	CASSPGGDTQYF
TRBV29-1	TRBJ2-7	CSVEGAGTSGHYEQYF
TRBV20-1	TRBJ2-1	CSASSGGGYNEQFF
TRBV20-1	TRBJ2-1	CSARGLAGEVQFF
TRBV3-1	TRBJ2-7	CASSRDRVNEQYF
TRBV20-1	TRBJ2-7	CSAGNADLNYEQYF
TRBV5-1	TRBJ2-3	CASSFSSGTDTQYF
TRBV5-1	TRBJ1-4	CASSRSGTATNEKLFF
TRBV6-4	TRBJ2-2	CASSDPAVSTGELFF
TRBV20-1	TRBJ2-7	CSAGRDPSHNEQYF
TRBV7-9	TRBJ2-1	CASSQRDNEQFF
TRBV6-5	TRBJ2-2	CASSDNSGGGTGELFF
TRBV7-9	TRBJ1-4	CASSHSRNVNEKLFF
TRBV7-9	TRBJ1-2	CASSLAAGTGYTF